The next 7 T cell receptor beta chains were all read from a single sample in a study of PD-1 blockade in classical Hodgkin lymphoma. Time point here: cycle 4 day 1 (C4D1), after 6 weeks of nivolumab. Every patient had relapsed following autologous stem cell transplantation, and cohorts differed in brentuximab vedotin exposure. Clones were read by immunoSEQ multiplex PCR, and TCRdb kept only the in-frame ones, dropping some. Of some 86,000 clones listed, 90% are singletons. Specimen: peripheral blood mononuclear cells (PBMCs), collected before the fourth cycle of nivolumab. The receptors shown here come from a human donor with classical Hodgkin lymphoma.

This rearrangement joins TRBV7-9 to TRBJ2-5; no definite D call. The germline V gene encodes CDR1 SEHNR and CDR2 FQNEAQ (reference sequence). The length of the CDR3 is 14 residues. V dropped 5 bases and J dropped 1 base, with 11 bases sitting between them. CDR3 bases: TGTGCCAGCAGCCCCGGCCCAGGCCAAGAGACCCAGTACTTC. It specifies CASSPGPGQETQYF.

The chain combines TRBV7-9 with TRBJ2-7, with a weak D call TRBD1 (5 bases). The CDR3 contains 15 residues. Germline V CDR1 and CDR2: SEHNR, FQNEAQ (reference sequence). V gave up 5 bases and J gave up 1 base, with 15 bases separating them. The DNA for the CDR3 is TGTGCCAGCAGCGGGGCACGTGACGGATCCTACGAGCAGTACTTC. This codes for CASSGARDGSYEQYF.

This chain links TRBV1 with TRBJ2-5. TRBV1 is shown as a pseudogene. The CDR3 is 14 amino acids. The CDR3 coding sequence is TGCACCAGCAGCCAGATCGGAAAGAAAAAGACCCAGTACTTC. It translates to CTSSQIGKKKTQYF.

The chain has TRBV6-5 and TRBJ2-1; the match to TRBD1 covers 8 bases. The CDR3 loop spans 15 amino acids. V trimming: 5 bases; J trimming: 12 bases; junction bases outside the gene matches: 15. Germline-derived CDR1 and CDR2 are MNHEY and SVGAGI. This CDR3 is CASSRDRGDRLWQFF. The DNA for the CDR3 is TGTGCCAGCAGTCGTGACAGGGGTGACAGGTTGTGGCAGTTCTTC.

This clone showed up just once. The chain joins TRBV7-9 to TRBJ2-7, with D maybe TRBD1 (5 bases). The CDR3 has 15 amino acids. Trimming left V 7 bases short and J 5 bases short, with 21 bases between. Looked up from germline, CDR1 is SEHNR and CDR2 is FQNEAQ (reference sequence). Here the CDR3 reads CASTDPRAGYNEQYF. CDR3 coding DNA: TGTGCCAGCACCGACCCCCGGGCAGGGTACAACGAGCAGTACTTC.

The CDR3 reads CASSLETVSGNTIYF. The CDR3 nucleotides are TGTGCCAGCAGCCTCGAGACGGTCTCTGGAAACACCATATATTTT. The chain recombines TRBV14 with TRBJ1-3; D gene unclear. This CDR3 region has 15 residues. Germline CDR1 and CDR2: SGHDN and FVKESK. V was clipped by 4 bases and J by 0 bases, with 10 bases between them.

The chain couples TRBV27 to TRBJ1-1, with D uncertain. The V gene lost 6 bases and the J gene lost 1 base, with 9 bases spanning the gap. The CDR3 has 13 amino acids. CDR1 MNHEY and CDR2 SMNVEV come from the germline V gene (reference sequence). The CDR3, as DNA: TGTGCCAGCAGAGGGCAGACGAACACTGAAGCTTTCTTT. This sequence encodes CASRGQTNTEAFF.